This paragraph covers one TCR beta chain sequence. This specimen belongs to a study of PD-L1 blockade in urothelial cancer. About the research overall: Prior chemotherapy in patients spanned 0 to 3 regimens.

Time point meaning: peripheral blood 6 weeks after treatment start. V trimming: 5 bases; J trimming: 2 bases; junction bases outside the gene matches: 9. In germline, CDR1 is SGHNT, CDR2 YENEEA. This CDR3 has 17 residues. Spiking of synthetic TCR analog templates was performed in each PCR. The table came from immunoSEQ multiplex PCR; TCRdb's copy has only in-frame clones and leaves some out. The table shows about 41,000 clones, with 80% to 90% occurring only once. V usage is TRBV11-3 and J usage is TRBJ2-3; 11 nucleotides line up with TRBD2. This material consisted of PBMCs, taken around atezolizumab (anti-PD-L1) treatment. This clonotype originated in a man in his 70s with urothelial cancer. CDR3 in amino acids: CASSPRTSGSFTDTQYF. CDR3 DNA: TGTGCCAGCAGCCCCCGTACTAGCGGGAGCTTCACAGATACGCAGTATTTT.